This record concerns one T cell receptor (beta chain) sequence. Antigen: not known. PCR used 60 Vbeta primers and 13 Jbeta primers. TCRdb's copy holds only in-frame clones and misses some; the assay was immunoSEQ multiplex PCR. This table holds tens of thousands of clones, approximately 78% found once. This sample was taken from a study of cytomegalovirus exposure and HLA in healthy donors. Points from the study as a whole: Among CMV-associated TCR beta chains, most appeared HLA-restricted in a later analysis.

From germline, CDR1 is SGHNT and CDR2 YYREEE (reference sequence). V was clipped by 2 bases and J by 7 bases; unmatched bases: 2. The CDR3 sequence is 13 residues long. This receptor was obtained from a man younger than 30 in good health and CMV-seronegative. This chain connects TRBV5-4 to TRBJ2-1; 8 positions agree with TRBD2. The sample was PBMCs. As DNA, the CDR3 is TGTGCCAGCAGCTTTGGACTAGCTAATGAGCAGTTCTTC. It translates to CASSFGLANEQFF.